One sample yielded the 18 T cell receptor beta chains listed below, sequenced in a study of identical twins. TCRdb used MiXCR to reprocess the 5' RACE reads, holding one entry per CDR3 protein. The sample holds about 720,000 distinct CDR3 sequences, under 9% seen once. A further study also used this sample, focusing on yellow fever vaccine responses in identical twins.

Sequencing was carried out using PBMCs. The receptors originated from a woman aged 18-30 years in good health.

The chain has TRBV18 and TRBJ2-1; the D call may be TRBD1 or TRBD2 (6 bases each). This CDR3 comprises 15 residues. Germline CDR1 reads KGHSH; CDR2 reads LQKENI. V lost 5 bases and J lost 5, with 16 bases in between. The CDR3, as DNA: TGTGCCAGCTCAAACCGCGGGACAACAAACAATGAGCAGTTCTTC. Translated, it gives CASSNRGTTNNEQFF.

This clonotype has just a few counts. Mismatch with germline at one junction end may stem from a read error. The V call is TRBV20-1, the J call TRBJ2-1; 9 bases line up with TRBD2. The germline V gene has CDR1 DFQATT and CDR2 SNEGSKA (reference sequence). The CDR3 covers 17 residues. For the CDR3, the DNA is TGCTGTGCTAGTCGCTTAGGTTGGCGGGAGGGCCCCTATGAGCAGTTCTTC. It is translated as CCASRLGWREGPYEQFF.

The rearrangement uses TRBV29-1 and TRBJ1-2; D not certain. This CDR3 is 13 amino acids long. The V and J ends lost 4 bases and 4 bases respectively, with 13 bases between them. Germline values: CDR1 SQVTM, CDR2 ANQGSEA. In nucleotides, the CDR3 is TGCAGCGTTGTCCGGGTTACTGCCTATGGCTACACCTTC. Encoded protein: CSVVRVTAYGYTF.

The chain is built from TRBV20-1 and TRBJ2-7, with 7 nucleotides matching TRBD2. The germline V gene has CDR1 DFQATT and CDR2 SNEGSKA (reference sequence). This CDR3 has 13 residues. V shed 6 bases and J 1 base; nucleotides not matched to a gene: 6. In nucleotides, the CDR3 is TGCAGTGCCGGGCGGGGGAGTTCCTACGAGCAGTACTTC. Translated, it gives CSAGRGSSYEQYF.

This clonotype was detected many times. The J gene is TRBJ2-7, the V gene TRBV2; TRBD2 agrees at 9 bases. CDR3 length: 13 residues. Trimming at V came to 5 bases and at J to 7 bases, leaving 6 bases not matched to a gene. Germline V gene lookup returns CDR1 SNHLY and CDR2 FYNNEI. The CDR3 region is CASSLAGAREQYF. The CDR3 DNA reads TGTGCCAGCAGTTTAGCGGGGGCCCGAGAGCAGTACTTC.

This clonotype was seen a few times. V usage is TRBV5-6 and J usage is TRBJ1-1; D is perhaps TRBD1 (5 bases). CDR1 and CDR2 from the germline V gene are SGHDT and YYEEEE. The length of the CDR3 is 13 residues. Between the trimmed V and J ends, which lost 1 base and 7 bases, there was a span of 11 bases. The CDR3 region has the DNA TGTGCCAGCAGCTTGCCCCAGGGAGGTGAAGCTTTCTTT. Residues: CASSLPQGGEAFF.

This clonotype was recorded at least ten times. The rearrangement uses TRBV12-3 or TRBV12-4 and TRBJ2-1, with D uncertain. V lost 6 bases and J lost 12, with 15 bases in between. The CDR3 contains 12 residues. The CDR3 DNA sequence: TGTGCCAGCAGGATAACCACTCGCGGGCAGTTCTTC. This gives the protein CASRITTRGQFF.

This clonotype was seen only a few times. The J gene is TRBJ2-1, the V gene TRBV5-1; 9 nucleotides line up with TRBD2. Losses at the gene ends were 3 bases for V and 4 bases for J; bases not matched to a gene: 5. CDR3 size: 15 residues. Per the germline V gene, CDR1 is SGHRS and CDR2 is YFSETQ. CDR3 nucleotides: TGCGCCAGCAGCTGGAGCGGGGGGAATTACAATGAGCAGTTCTTC. The encoded protein is CASSWSGGNYNEQFF.

This clonotype was observed many times. The rearrangement joins TRBV27 to TRBJ2-1, with 7 bases fitting TRBD2. The junction had 11 bases not matched to a gene; V was cut back by 5 bases and J by 7 bases. Per the germline V gene, CDR1 is MNHEY and CDR2 is SMNVEV (reference sequence). This CDR3 is built from 15 residues. The CDR3 bases are TGTGCCAGCAGTGGAGGGACTACGCCTATGAATGAGCAGTTCTTC. This translates into CASSGGTTPMNEQFF.

This clonotype showed up just a few times. The chain carries TRBV6-1 and TRBJ1-3; TRBD1 agrees at 9 bases. V shed 6 bases, J shed 3 bases, and the junction held 3 bases outside the gene matches. The CDR3 is made up of 14 amino acids. Germline V gives CDR1 MNHNS, CDR2 SASEGT. The CDR3 DNA sequence: TGTGCCAGCAGGAGACAGGGGGTTGGAAACACCATATATTTT. Residues: CASRRQGVGNTIYF.

This clonotype has a count of ten or more. The chain recombines TRBV20-1 with TRBJ2-3; TRBD2 might be the D (7 bases). The ends were cut back, 3 bases at V and 0 bases at J, with 13 bases in the middle. CDR3 length: 15 amino acids. Germline values: CDR1 DFQATT, CDR2 SNEGSKA (reference sequence). The CDR3 DNA sequence: TGCAGTGCTAGCCAGGGGCGGGGGAGCACAGATACGCAGTATTTT. Its protein product is CSASQGRGSTDTQYF.

This clonotype appeared a few times. The CDR3, as DNA: TGCAGTGCTAGAGATCTGCGGATCTCTGGGGCCAACGTCCTGACTTTC. Its protein is CSARDLRISGANVLTF. The chain links TRBV20-1 to TRBJ2-6, with unresolved D. The V gene lost 0 bases and the J gene lost 0 bases, with 9 bases spanning the gap. The CDR3 is 16 amino acids. Germline loops: CDR1 DFQATT, CDR2 SNEGSKA (reference sequence).

The rearrangement links TRBV6-1 to TRBJ2-7; 11 nucleotides align to TRBD2. The J segment lost 1 base and the V segment lost 5 bases, leaving 13 bases of the junction unmatched. Germline V CDR1 and CDR2: MNHNS, SASEGT. CDR3 size: 18 residues. CDR3 in amino acids: CASSPDPPGLAVSYEQYF. CDR3 nucleotides: TGTGCCAGCAGTCCAGACCCACCGGGACTAGCGGTTTCCTACGAGCAGTACTTC.

V and J are TRBV4-3 and TRBJ2-3, with 10 nucleotides matching TRBD2. The length of the CDR3 is 17 residues. The J segment lost 3 bases and the V segment lost 0 bases, leaving 6 bases of the junction unmatched. Germline V gene data show CDR1 as LGHNA and CDR2 as YSLEER. In DNA, the CDR3 is TGCGCCAGCAGCCAAGATAGGATAGCGGGAGGAACAGATACGCAGTATTTT. Translated, it gives CASSQDRIAGGTDTQYF.

This clonotype was observed many times. The gene calls are TRBV11-3 and TRBJ1-5; no clear D. Trimming stripped 3 bases from V and 3 bases from J, with 3 bases between. Per germline, CDR1 SGHNT and CDR2 YENEEA. The CDR3 is made up of 12 amino acids. For the CDR3, the DNA is TGTGCCAGCAGCTTCGTCAATCAGCCCCAGCATTTT. As protein: CASSFVNQPQHF.

This clonotype was picked up many times. This chain's CDR3 is CASSETVLSTQYF. The CDR3 DNA reads as TGTGCCAGCAGTGAGACTGTTTTGAGTACGCAGTATTTT. The V call is TRBV6-4, the J call TRBJ2-3, with D unresolved. Trimming took 3 bases from V and 8 from J, leaving 12 bases between them. Germline V lookup: CDR1 MRHNA, CDR2 SNTAGT. The CDR3 runs to 13 residues.

A few counts support this clonotype. This chain uses TRBV7-6 with TRBJ2-5; possibly TRBD2 for D (6 bases). Looked up from germline, CDR1 is SGHVS and CDR2 is FNYEAQ. The V end lost 2 bases, the J end lost 4 bases, and 14 bases lay between the germline ends. The CDR3 runs 15 residues. CDR3 amino acids: CASSLFTGAVETQYF. CDR3 bases: TGTGCCAGCAGCTTATTCACGGGAGCGGTAGAGACCCAGTACTTC. The full variable domain, its missing parts supplied by reference TRBV7-6 and TRBJ2-5, is GAGVSQSPRYKVTKRGQDVALRCDPISGHVSLYWYRQALGQGPEFLTYFNYEAQQDKSGLPNDRFSAERPEGSISTLTIQRTEQRDSAMYRCASSLFTGAVETQYFGPGTRLLVL.

This clonotype came up a few times. The CDR3 here is CASSPRTGAVYNEQFF. The CDR3 DNA reads TGTGCCAGCAGTCCAAGGACAGGGGCGGTCTACAATGAGCAGTTCTTC. The J gene is TRBJ2-1, the V gene TRBV27, with TRBD1 matching 9 bases. The CDR3 length is 16 residues. The germline V gene encodes CDR1 MNHEY and CDR2 SMNVEV (reference sequence). V gave up 5 bases and J gave up 3 bases; unmatched junction bases: 8.